This is a list of T cell receptor beta chains from one sample in a study of regulatory T cells after allogeneic stem cell transplantation. TCRdb redid the calling of the 5' RACE reads with MiXCR, one entry per CDR3 protein. The data contain thousands of distinct CDR3 sequences, roughly 97% of them singletons. The specimen comprised sorted CD4+ T cells from blood (whether regulatory or conventional is not recorded), sampled 30 days after allogeneic stem cell transplant. These receptor sequences come from a human patient who had an allogeneic stem cell transplant, so the T cells may come from the graft donor. Both conserved end residues are part of each CDR3. The D gene is left open where the match is weak. The size entry is marked missing in some rows and otherwise reads once, few, many or a size class.

clone_size j_call d_call v_call cdr3_aa cdr3_nt
NA TRBJ2-7 TRBD2 TRBV4-2 CASSDRTSGEQYF TGTGCCAGCAGCGACCGGACTAGCGGTGAGCAGTACTTC
few TRBJ2-5 NA TRBV20-1 CSARVGGRRETQYF TGCAGTGCCAGGGTCGGGGGGCGCCGGGAGACCCAGTACTTC
NA TRBJ2-3 TRBD2 TRBV20-1 CSARDPAGEADTQYF TGCAGCGCTAGAGATCCCGCGGGAGAGGCAGATACGCAGTATTTT
NA TRBJ1-2 NA TRBV5-1 CASSWRGGNYGYTF TGCGCCAGCAGCTGGCGGGGGGGGAACTATGGCTACACCTTC
NA TRBJ1-2 NA TRBV5-1 CASSWRGDTEYGYTF TGCGCCAGCAGCTGGAGGGGTGACACGGAATATGGCTACACCTTC
NA TRBJ1-2 NA TRBV5-1 CDRSVRSVSDYGQSF TGCGACCGCAGCGTGAGGAGCGTCTCGGATTATGGCCAGTCCTTC
NA TRBJ1-6 NA TRBV2 CGSSPMRAYNTPHHF TGCGGCAGCAGTCCTATGCGCGCCTATAATACGCCCCACCACTTT
NA TRBJ2-1 TRBD2 TRBV6-5 CASSTQAGGPGEQFF TGCGCCAGCAGCACCCAGGCGGGAGGGCCGGGAGAGCAGTTCTTC
once TRBJ2-1 NA TRBV20-1 CSADGPGPFYEQFF TGCAGTGCTGACGGCCCGGGACCGTTCTACGAGCAGTTCTTC
once TRBJ1-5 NA TRBV3-1 CASSHTPRNHPQHF TGTGCCAGCAGCCATACCCCTCGCAATCATCCCCAGCATTTT
NA TRBJ2-1 TRBD2 TRBV6-5 CASRTMAGEADEQFF TGTGCCAGCAGGACCATGGCGGGAGAGGCGGATGAGCAGTTCTTC
NA TRBJ1-4 NA TRBV5-1 CASSYGTSNEKLYF TGCGCCAGCAGCTACGGGACGTCTAATGAAAAACTGTATTTT
few TRBJ2-7 NA TRBV9 CAGSPSVLGEQYF TGTGCCGGCAGCCCTTCTGTCTTAGGCGAGCAGTACTTC
NA TRBJ2-7 NA TRBV5-1 CARTRPAGPGSYERYF TGCGCCCGCACCCGACCCGCCGGGCCCGGTTCCTACGAGCGTTACTTC
NA TRBJ2-1 TRBD2 TRBV10-3 CATSRAGGSYNEQFF TGTGCCACCAGCAGAGCGGGAGGGAGCTACAATGAGCAGTTCTTC
NA TRBJ2-5 NA TRBV5-4 CASSVRSQGKETQYF TGTGCCAGCAGCGTAAGGAGCCAGGGGAAAGAGACGCAGTACTTC
NA TRBJ1-2 NA TRBV5-1 CALSLTGVTAYGFFF TGCGCCCTCAGCTTGACGGGGGTCACCGCTTATGGCTTCTTCTTC
NA TRBJ2-1 TRBD1 TRBV29-1 CSGTRGAGGSYKEQFF TGCAGCGGGACCCGCGGGGCAGGGGGCTCCTACAAGGAGCAGTTCTTC
NA TRBJ1-2 TRBD1 TRBV18 CASSASDRGNGYTF TGTGCCAGCTCCGCCTCGGACAGGGGGAATGGCTACACCTTC
NA TRBJ2-7 NA TRBV20-1 CSGRQRRGPDEQYF TGCAGCGGTAGACAAAGGCGAGGGCCCGACGAGCAGTACTTC
NA TRBJ2-2 NA TRBV28 CASRESESNGELYF TGTGCCAGCAGGGAAAGCGAGAGCAACGGGGAGCTGTATTTT
NA TRBJ2-2 NA TRBV20-1 CSASRVGGELFF TGCAGTGCTTCCAGGGTCGGCGGGGAGCTGTTTTTT
NA TRBJ2-3 NA TRBV2 CASSCDWAYTQYF TGCGCCAGCAGTTGCGACTGGGCATATACGCAGTATTTT
NA TRBJ2-7 TRBD1 TRBV5-1 CAATRTAGTGSYEQYF TGCGCCGCCACCCGAACCGCCGGGACAGGCTCCTACGAGCAGTACTTC
NA TRBJ2-1 NA TRBV29-1 CSVSAGTRGWDNEQFF TGCAGCGTGAGCGCCGGGACAAGGGGCTGGGACAATGAGCAGTTCTTC
once TRBJ2-4 NA TRBV6-5 CAISKGSKNSEYF TGTGCCATCAGTAAGGGGAGCAAAAACAGTGAGTACTTC
NA TRBJ2-1 TRBD2 TRBV5-1 CASGLGTSGSLSCNEQFF TGCGCCAGCGGCTTGGGGACGAGCGGGAGTCTCTCCTGCAATGAGCAGTTCTTC
once TRBJ2-7 NA TRBV5-3 CASSLLALAEDKQYF TGCGCCAGCAGCTTGCTAGCACTAGCCGAAGACAAGCAGTACTTC
once TRBJ2-7 NA TRBV19 CASSMGVTCEQYF TGTGCCAGTAGTATGGGTGTCACCTGCGAGCAGTACTTC
NA TRBJ2-5 NA TRBV3-1 CAISLVLQETQYF TGTGCCATCAGCTTGGTACTCCAAGAGACCCAGTACTTC
NA TRBJ2-7 NA TRBV11-2 CASSSAPGATYKQYF TGTGCCAGCAGTTCAGCCCCGGGCGCCACATACAAGCAGTACTTC
NA TRBJ2-2 NA TRBV6-2/TRBV6-3 CASSMMLGWPGELFF TGTGCCAGCAGTATGATGCTGGGTTGGCCCGGGGAGCTGTTTTTT
NA TRBJ1-4 NA TRBV5-1 CASSAGTYNEKLFF TGCGCCAGCAGCGCCGGGACGTATAATGAAAAGCTGTTTTTT
NA TRBJ2-1 TRBD2 TRBV6-5 CASRTQAGGTGEQFF TGTGCCAGCAGGACCCAGGCGGGAGGGACGGGTGAGCAGTTCTTC
NA TRBJ1-6 NA TRBV2 CTSSRMGAYEYPLHF TGTACCAGCAGTCGTATGGGCGCCTATGAATACCCCCTCCACTTT
NA TRBJ2-7 NA TRBV5-1 CACSFLACSIYEQYF TGCGCCTGCAGTTTTCTAGCGTGCTCCATATACGAGCAGTACTTC
NA TRBJ2-1 NA TRBV2 CGGSSELTGLRGEQFF TGTGGCGGCAGTAGCGAACTAACGGGGTTGAGAGGGGAGCAGTTTTTT
NA TRBJ2-7 TRBD1 TRBV5-1 CAGTRTAGTGSYLQSF TGCGCCGGCACACGCACCGCAGGGACAGGATCCTACCTGCAGTCCTTC
NA TRBJ2-1 TRBD2 TRBV20-1 CSARDPGGGPIYNEQFF TGCAGTGCTAGAGATCCGGGGGGGGGGCCAATATACAATGAGCAGTTCTTC
NA TRBJ1-1 NA TRBV6-2/TRBV6-3 CASSLTGRGSDAFF TGCGCCAGCAGTCTAACAGGCAGGGGCTCTGACGCTTTCTTC
NA TRBJ1-5 NA TRBV5-8 CARSLPRTSYQHQHF TGTGCCAGAAGCTTGCCTCGTACCAGCTATCAGCACCAGCACTTT
NA TRBJ2-7 NA TRBV5-6 CASSLPAVTGANEQYF TGCGCCAGCAGCCTGCCCGCCGTAACAGGCGCCAACGAGCAGTACTTC
NA TRBJ2-7 NA TRBV11-2 CASSFAPAAPYAQYF TGTGCCAGCAGCTTCGCCCCAGCGGCTCCATACGCGCAGTACTTC
NA TRBJ2-1 NA TRBV3-1 CARTQEYNEQFF TGTGCACGCACGCAAGAATACAATGAGCAGTTCTTC
NA TRBJ1-2 NA TRBV5-1 CDSSLKGGTYGYTF TGCGACAGCAGCTTGAAGGGGGGGACTTATGGCTACACCTTC
NA TRBJ2-7 TRBD2 TRBV5-1 CASSLLAGYKNEPYF TGCGCCAGCAGCTTGCTAGCGGGCTACAAGAACGAGCCATACTTC
NA TRBJ2-7 NA TRBV5-1 CASQSGAGASSDEQYF TGCGCCAGTCAATCGGGGGCTGGTGCGAGCTCAGATGAGCAGTACTTC
NA TRBJ2-7 NA TRBV5-1 CASSQAAGPGQDEQYF TGCGCCAGCAGCCAAGCCGCGGGGCCAGGACAAGACGAGCAGTACTTC
NA TRBJ1-2 TRBD1 TRBV18 CASSSSDRGTGETF TGTGCCAGCTCCTCCTCGGACAGGGGGACTGGCGAGACCTTC
NA TRBJ1-5 TRBD1 TRBV20-1 CSAGQGARQTQHF TGCAGTGCTGGCCAGGGGGCCCGGCAGACCCAGCATTTT
NA TRBJ2-5 TRBD2 TRBV20-1 CSATPASGDHENQYF TGCAGTGCCACACCGGCTAGCGGCGACCACGAGAACCAGTACTTC
once TRBJ2-3 TRBD2 TRBV7-9 CASSPSVSSGKTETQYF TGTGCCAGCAGCCCTAGCGTGTCTAGCGGGAAGACAGAGACGCAGTATTTT
once TRBJ2-1 NA TRBV29-1 CSVVASCSNHNEPFF TGCAGCGTCGTAGCGAGCTGTAGCAACCACAATGAGCCGTTCTTC